Listed here is a single T cell receptor beta chain. The target antigen is unknown. Method: immunoSEQ multiplex PCR; TCRdb's copy keeps in-frame clones and lacks some. Of about 84,000 clones in the sample, 70% to 90% were seen once. The data originate from a study of T cell responses to AZD1222 COVID-19 vaccine. General study findings and limits: Repertoire sampling occurred only after the peak T cell response.

With 3 bases clipped from V and 8 bases from J, the junction kept 3 bases outside the gene matches. Germline V gives CDR1 LNHDA, CDR2 SQIVND (reference sequence). This CDR3 contains 12 residues. The clonotype comes from an adult who received the AZD1222 COVID-19 vaccine. Sequences were derived from peripheral blood, sampled 28 days after the second AZD1222 dose. The chain combines TRBV19 with TRBJ1-2, with TRBD1 matching 7 bases. The CDR3 reads CASSIQGGGYTF. The CDR3 coding sequence is TGTGCCAGTAGTATTCAGGGGGGCGGCTACACCTTC.